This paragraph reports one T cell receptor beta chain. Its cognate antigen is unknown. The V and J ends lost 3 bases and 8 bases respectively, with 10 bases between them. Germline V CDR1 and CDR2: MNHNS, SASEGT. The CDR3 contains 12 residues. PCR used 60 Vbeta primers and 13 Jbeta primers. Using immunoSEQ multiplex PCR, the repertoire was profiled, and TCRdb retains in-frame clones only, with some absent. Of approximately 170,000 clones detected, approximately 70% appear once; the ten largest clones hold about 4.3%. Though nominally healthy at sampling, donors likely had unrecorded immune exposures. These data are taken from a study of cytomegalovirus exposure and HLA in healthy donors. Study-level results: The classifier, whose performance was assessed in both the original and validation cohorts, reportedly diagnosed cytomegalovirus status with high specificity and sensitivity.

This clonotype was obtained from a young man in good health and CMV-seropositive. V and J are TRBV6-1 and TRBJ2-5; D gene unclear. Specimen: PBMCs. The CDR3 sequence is CASSESRYTQYF. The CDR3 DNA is TGTGCCAGCAGTGAGTCGAGATACACCCAGTACTTC.